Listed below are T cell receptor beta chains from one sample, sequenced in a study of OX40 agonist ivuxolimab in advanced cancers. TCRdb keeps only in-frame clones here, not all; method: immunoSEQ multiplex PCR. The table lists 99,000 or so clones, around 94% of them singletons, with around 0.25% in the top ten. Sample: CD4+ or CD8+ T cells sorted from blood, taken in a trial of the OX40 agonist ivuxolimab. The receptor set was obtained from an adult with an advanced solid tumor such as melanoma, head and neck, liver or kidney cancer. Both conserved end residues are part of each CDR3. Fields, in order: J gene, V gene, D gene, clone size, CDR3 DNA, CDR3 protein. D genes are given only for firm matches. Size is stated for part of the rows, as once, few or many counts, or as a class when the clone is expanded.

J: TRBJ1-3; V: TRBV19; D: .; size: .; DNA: TGTGCCAGTAGTATTGGACAGAGCTCTGGAAACACCATATATTTT; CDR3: CASSIGQSSGNTIYF
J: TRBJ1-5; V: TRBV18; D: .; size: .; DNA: TGTGCCAGCTCACCAAGTGGGGCGGGCGTTAGCAATCAGCCCCAGCATTTT; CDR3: CASSPSGAGVSNQPQHF
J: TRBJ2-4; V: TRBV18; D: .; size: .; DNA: TGTGCCAGCTCACCACCGGGAAGAGGGCAGGGTGCAAACATTCAGTACTTC; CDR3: CASSPPGRGQGANIQYF
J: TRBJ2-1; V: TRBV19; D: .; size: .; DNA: TGTGCCAGTAGTATCCCCTTCTACAATGAGCAGTTCTTC; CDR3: CASSIPFYNEQFF
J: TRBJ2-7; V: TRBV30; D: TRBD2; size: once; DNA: TGTGCCTGGAGTCCGGGGGGTAATAACGAGCAGTACTTC; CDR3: CAWSPGGNNEQYF
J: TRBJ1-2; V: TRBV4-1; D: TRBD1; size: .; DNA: TGCGCCAGCTCTCAGGGGGCGCCTCGTTATGGCTACACCTTC; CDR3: CASSQGAPRYGYTF
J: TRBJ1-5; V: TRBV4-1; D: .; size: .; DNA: TGCGCCAGCAGCCAGTCCACACGGGGATATCAGCCCCAGCATTTT; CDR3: CASSQSTRGYQPQHF
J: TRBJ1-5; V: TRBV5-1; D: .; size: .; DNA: TGCGCCAGCAGTGGGGACGGAAATCAGCCCCAGCATTTT; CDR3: CASSGDGNQPQHF
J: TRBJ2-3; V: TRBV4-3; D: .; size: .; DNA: TGCGCCAGCAGCCAAGATCGGAGGGGGTCCACAGATACGCAGTATTTT; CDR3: CASSQDRRGSTDTQYF
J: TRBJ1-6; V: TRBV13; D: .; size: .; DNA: TGTGCCAGCAGCTCAAGTCCCCTCCGCTCACCCCTCCACTTT; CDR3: CASSSSPLRSPLHF
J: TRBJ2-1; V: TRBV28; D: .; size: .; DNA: TGTGCCAGCAGTTTCATGATGGGCAGCTCCTTGACCAATGAGCAGTTCTTC; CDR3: CASSFMMGSSLTNEQFF
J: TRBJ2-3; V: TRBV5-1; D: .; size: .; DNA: TGCGCCAGCAGCTTGCAAGCTAGCACAGATACGCAGTATTTT; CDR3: CASSLQASTDTQYF
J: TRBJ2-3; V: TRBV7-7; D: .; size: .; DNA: TGTGCTAGCAGCTTAGACTCGCGTTTCGGTACGCAGTATTTT; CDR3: CASSLDSRFGTQYF
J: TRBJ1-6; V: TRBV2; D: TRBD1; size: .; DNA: TGTGCCAGCGTAGACAGGGGGACGTTGGGTTCACCCCTCCACTTT; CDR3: CASVDRGTLGSPLHF
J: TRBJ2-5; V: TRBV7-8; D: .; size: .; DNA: TGTGCCAGCAGCTTAGGGTTCGAGGGCCAAGAGACCCAGTACTTC; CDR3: CASSLGFEGQETQYF
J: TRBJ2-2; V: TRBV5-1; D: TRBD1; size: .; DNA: TGCGCCACAGGACAGGGGGCGAACACCGGGGAGCTGTTTTTT; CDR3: CATGQGANTGELFF
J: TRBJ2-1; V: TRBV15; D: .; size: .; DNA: TGTGCCACCAGCAGAGGGGCTGGTGAGCAGTTCTTC; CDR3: CATSRGAGEQFF
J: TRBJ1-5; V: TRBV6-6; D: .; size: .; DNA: TGTGCCAGCAGTACGGCAGAGGGGGAACATCAGCCCCAGCATTTT; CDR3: CASSTAEGEHQPQHF
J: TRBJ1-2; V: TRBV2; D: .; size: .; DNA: TGTGCCAGCAGTCGGACGGGCGGCTACACCTTC; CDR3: CASSRTGGYTF
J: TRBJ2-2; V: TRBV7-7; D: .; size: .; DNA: TGTGCTAGCAGCTTAGAGCGGGCCGGGGAGCTGTTTTTT; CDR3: CASSLERAGELFF
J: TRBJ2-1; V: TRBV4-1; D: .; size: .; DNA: TGCGCCAGCAGCCAAGGGGACAACTCCTACAATGAGCAGTTCTTC; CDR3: CASSQGDNSYNEQFF
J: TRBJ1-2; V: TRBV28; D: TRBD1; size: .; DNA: TGTGCCAGCACTCCTAGAGGGAAGGGGGCCGGGAATGGCTACACCTTC; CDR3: CASTPRGKGAGNGYTF
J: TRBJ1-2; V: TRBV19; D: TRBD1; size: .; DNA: TGTGCCAGTACCAGAACGGACAGGGGTATTAATGGCTACACCTTC; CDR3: CASTRTDRGINGYTF
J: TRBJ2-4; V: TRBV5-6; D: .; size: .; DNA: TGTGCCAGCAGCTCAGGGGTCTATGCCAAAAACATTCAGTACTTC; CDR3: CASSSGVYAKNIQYF